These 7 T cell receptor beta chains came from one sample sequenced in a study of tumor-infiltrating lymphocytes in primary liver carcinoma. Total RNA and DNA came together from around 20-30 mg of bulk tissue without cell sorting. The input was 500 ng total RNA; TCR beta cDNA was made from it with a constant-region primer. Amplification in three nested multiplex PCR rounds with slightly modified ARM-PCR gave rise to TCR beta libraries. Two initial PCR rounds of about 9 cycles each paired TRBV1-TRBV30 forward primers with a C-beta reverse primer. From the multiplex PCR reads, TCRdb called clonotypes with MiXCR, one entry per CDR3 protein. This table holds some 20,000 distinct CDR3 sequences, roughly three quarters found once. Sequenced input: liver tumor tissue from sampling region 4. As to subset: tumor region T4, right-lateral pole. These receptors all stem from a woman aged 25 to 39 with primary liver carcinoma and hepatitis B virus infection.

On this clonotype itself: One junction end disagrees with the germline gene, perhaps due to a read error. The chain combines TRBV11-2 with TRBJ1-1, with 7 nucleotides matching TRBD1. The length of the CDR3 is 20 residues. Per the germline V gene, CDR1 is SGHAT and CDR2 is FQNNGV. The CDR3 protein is CTSSARDRGRKRWNNTEAFF. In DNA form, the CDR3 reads TGTACCAGCAGCGCTCGGGATAGGGGGCGCAAGAGGTGGAACAACACTGAAGCTTTCTTT.

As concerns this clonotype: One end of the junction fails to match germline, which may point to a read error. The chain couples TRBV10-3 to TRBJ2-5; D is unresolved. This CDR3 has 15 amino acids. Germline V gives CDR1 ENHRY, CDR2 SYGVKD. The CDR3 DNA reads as TGTGCCATCAGTGATACGGCTACCAGACAAGAGACTCAGTACTTC. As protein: CAISDTATRQETQYF.

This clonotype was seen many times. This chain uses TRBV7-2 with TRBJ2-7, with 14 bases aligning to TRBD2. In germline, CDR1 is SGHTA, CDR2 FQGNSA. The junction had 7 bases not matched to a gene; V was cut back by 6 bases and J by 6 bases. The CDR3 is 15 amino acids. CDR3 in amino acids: CASRGPGLAGVEQYF. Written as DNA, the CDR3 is TGTGCCAGCAGGGGCCCGGGACTAGCGGGAGTCGAGCAGTACTTC.

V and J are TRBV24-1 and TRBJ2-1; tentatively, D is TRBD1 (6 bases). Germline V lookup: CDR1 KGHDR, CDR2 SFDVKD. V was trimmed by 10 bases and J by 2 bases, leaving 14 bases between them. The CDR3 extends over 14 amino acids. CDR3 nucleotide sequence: TGTGCCACGGGTAAGGACAGCACCTACAATGAGCAGTTCTTC. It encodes CATGKDSTYNEQFF.

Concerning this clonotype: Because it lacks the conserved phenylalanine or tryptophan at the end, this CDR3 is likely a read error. The CDR3 nucleotides read TGTGCCAGCAGCCAAGATTGGGACTACGCCTACGATGAGCAGTTCCTC. This sequence encodes CASSQDWDYAYDEQFL. The chain joins TRBV4-3 to TRBJ2-1, with TRBD2 matching over 7 bases. Germline values: CDR1 LGHNA, CDR2 YSLEER. The CDR3 runs 16 residues.

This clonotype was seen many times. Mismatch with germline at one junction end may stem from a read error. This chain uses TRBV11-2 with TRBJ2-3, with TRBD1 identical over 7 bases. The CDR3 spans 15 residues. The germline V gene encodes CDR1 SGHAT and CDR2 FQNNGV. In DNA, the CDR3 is TGTGTCAGCAGACTACCGGGACAGTCCACAGATACGCAGTATTTT. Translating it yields CVSRLPGQSTDTQYF.

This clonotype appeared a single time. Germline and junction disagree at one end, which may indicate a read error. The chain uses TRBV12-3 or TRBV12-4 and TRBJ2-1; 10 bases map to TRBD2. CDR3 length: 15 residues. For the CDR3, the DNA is TGTGCCAGCAGCCCGTCCTGGACTAGCGGACTTGAGCAATACTTC. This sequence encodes CASSPSWTSGLEQYF.